This TCR beta chain was observed in a study of blood T cell repertoires in COVID-19 (dated by TCRdb to about 2020). Context from the whole study: Collaborator samples came from the United States, Italy and Spain and covered acute and convalescent phases of COVID-19. HLA class I and class II types, where available, came from metadata supplied by the sample provider rather than from assay-based typing. The samples were drawn from two sources: the first 160 participants of the ongoing ImmuneRACE study, and 1,254 subjects contributed by 6 global collaborators. The prospective study material was composed of cDNA or gDNA derived from T cells, B-cell-depleted T cells, or PBMCs. The repertoires were made available in a free public database intended to serve as a resource for research on the immune response to SARS-CoV-2. Subjects who had been exposed to COVID-19, were actively infected with it, or had recovered from it provided the deeply sampled blood TCRbeta repertoires that made up the dataset. Sample metadata almost always included a de-identified subject ID, COVID-19 status, age in years and sex. The paper's findings and limits, for the study overall: How much clinical and demographic metadata was included differed by source and by participant, and the metadata was provided uncurated.

TCRbeta CDR3 regions were amplified from genomic DNA by means of the immunoSEQ Assay, a bias-controlled multiplex PCR. The study's processing was this. The number of nucleated cells in each sample was estimated from the amplification of reference gene primers within the assay. To quantify the absolute abundance of each unique TCRbeta CDR3 rearrangement, sequence reads were collapsed and filtered. For each sample, productive Simpson clonality was calculated as the square root of Simpson's diversity index over productive rearrangements. This is the immuneACCESS table as TCRdb keeps it, with only in-frame sequences that have V and J called. A part of the clones is gone; compared with another copy, unresolved V genes explain less than half, and the rest is unexplained. The DNA gave D and trimming, while V, J and clone size come from that table. This sample is represented by 150,000 or so clones; roughly 83% of them were singletons. Less than 15% of the sample is in the top ten clones.

The germline V gene supplies CDR1 SQVTM and CDR2 ANQGSEA. Compared with germline, V lacks 7 bases and J lacks 3 bases; bases without a gene match: 2. From cysteine to phenylalanine, the CDR3 is 12 amino acids long. Only the CDR3 DNA stays, 36 bases, in frame from base 1. Each collaborating institution followed its own protocols to collect whole blood in K2EDTA tubes. Collaborator samples were shipped for TCRbeta analysis as frozen whole blood, isolated PBMCs, or DNA extracted from either sample type. A word on this clone: Which antigen it targets is not known. Nothing much larger sits one base from this clone, and base qualities are not available.

This sequence uses TRBV29-1 and TRBJ1-2; 10 bases in the junction line up with TRBD1. Specimen: peripheral blood. The receptor was isolated from a man between 18 and 35 years old with active or convalescent COVID-19. In nucleotide form, the sequence is TGCAGCGCCGGACAGGGGGACTATGGCTACACCTTC. Its product reads: CSAGQGDYGYTF.